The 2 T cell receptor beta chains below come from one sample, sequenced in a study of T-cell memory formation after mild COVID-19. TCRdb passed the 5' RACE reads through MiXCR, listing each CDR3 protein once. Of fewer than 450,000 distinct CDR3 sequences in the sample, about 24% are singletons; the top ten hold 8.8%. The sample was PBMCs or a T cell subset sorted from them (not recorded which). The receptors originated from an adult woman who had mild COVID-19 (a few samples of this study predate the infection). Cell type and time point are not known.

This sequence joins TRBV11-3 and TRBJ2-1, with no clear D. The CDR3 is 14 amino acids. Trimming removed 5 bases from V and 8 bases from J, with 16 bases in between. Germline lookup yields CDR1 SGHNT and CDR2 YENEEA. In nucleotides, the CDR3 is TGTGCCAGCAGCCCCCGGTTTAGACTCGATGAGCAGTTCTTC. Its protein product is CASSPRFRLDEQFF.

CDR3 coding DNA: TGCGCCAGCAGCCGGAATAGCGGGGGGAACACCGGGGAGCTGTTTTTT. Translation: CASSRNSGGNTGELFF. This chain joins TRBV4-3 and TRBJ2-2; 9 bases match TRBD2. CDR3 length: 16 amino acids. Per the germline V gene, CDR1 is LGHNA and CDR2 is YSLEER. V dropped 4 bases and J dropped 1; count of bases not matched to a gene: 4.